The clone carrying this T cell receptor beta chain showed up just a few times. The assay was immunoSEQ multiplex PCR, and TCRdb's table has in-frame clones only and misses some. The sample lists around 100,000 clones; 82% were seen once. These data belong to a study of a mutant IDH1 vaccine in newly diagnosed glioma. Sample time point: baseline, week 1 (first vaccination visit). Treatment indicated: pre-vaccination baseline after standard-of-care therapy. This sample comprised PBMCs, obtained from a glioma patient treated with radiotherapy, temozolomide or both. The TCR was taken from a man aged 40-49 years with glioma. Some clones in this sample may be carry-over from other donors' samples.

This CDR3 is CATRSTYRNSYNSPLHF. CDR3 nucleotides: TGTGCCACTCGGTCCACTTACAGAAACTCCTATAATTCACCCCTCCACTTT. The genes are TRBV27 and TRBJ1-6; D call uncertain. Trimming pared 10 bases from V and 0 bases from J, leaving 19 bases between. The CDR3 covers 17 residues. The germline V gene has CDR1 MNHEY and CDR2 SMNVEV (reference sequence).